The 22 T cell receptor beta chains in this list originate from one sample, sequenced in a study of tumor-infiltrating lymphocytes in primary liver carcinoma. DNA and RNA were both co-extracted from approximately 22-30 mg of bulk tissue that had not been sorted. Priming with a constant-region primer yielded TCR beta cDNA from 450 to 600 ng total RNA. For TCR beta, libraries were produced by three nested multiplex PCR rounds using slightly modified ARM-PCR. Forward primers for TRBV1-TRBV30 and a C-beta reverse primer served the first two PCR rounds, at around 11 cycles each. One entry per CDR3 protein results from TCRdb running MiXCR on the multiplex PCR reads. The profile covers fewer than 70,000 distinct CDR3 sequences, with less than 75% appearing a single time and roughly 60% taken by the ten largest. The sequenced sample consisted of liver tumor tissue from sampling region 2. Subset reported: tumor region T2, inferior pole. These receptors came from a man between 40 and 49 years old with primary liver carcinoma and hepatitis B virus infection.

This clonotype was recorded once. A read error may produce the germline difference seen at one junction end. V and J are TRBV4-1 and TRBJ2-5; maybe TRBD2 (5 bases). Germline assignment: CDR1 MGHRA and CDR2 YSYEKL. The CDR3 spans 14 residues. The CDR3 nucleotides read TGTGCCAACAGCCAAGAAGGGCGCGGGGAGACCCAGTACTTC. As protein: CANSQEGRGETQYF.

This clonotype appeared many times. No conserved phenylalanine or tryptophan is present at the end of the CDR3, so a read error is the likely explanation. This chain uses TRBV25-1 with TRBJ2-1, with D unclear. The CDR3 loop spans 13 amino acids. The ends were cut back, 6 bases at V and 4 bases at J, with 10 bases in the middle. CDR1 and CDR2 from the germline V gene are MGHDK and SYGVNS. The CDR3: CASRPGYYNEQFL. In DNA form, the CDR3 reads TGTGCCAGCAGACCGGGTTATTACAATGAGCAGTTCTTA.

The genes are TRBV5-1 and TRBJ2-7; D uncertain. Looked up from germline, CDR1 is SGHRS and CDR2 is YFSETQ. The CDR3 sequence is 12 residues long. V was trimmed by 4 bases and J by 5 bases, leaving 10 bases between them. The CDR3 loop is CASSRNGHEQYF. CDR3 sequence (DNA): TGCGCCAGCAGCAGGAATGGGCACGAGCAGTACTTC.

The chain combines TRBV29-1 with TRBJ2-5, with TRBD1 identical over 7 bases. The CDR3 runs to 11 residues. V trimming: 6 bases; J trimming: 4 bases; junction bases outside the gene matches: 2. CDR1 is SQVTM and CDR2 is ANQGSEA in the germline V gene. The CDR3 spells CSVEGAETQYF. The CDR3 nucleotides are TGCAGCGTCGAGGGGGCAGAGACCCAGTACTTC. The full variable domain, in which reference TRBV29-1 and TRBJ2-5 provide the parts outside the CDR3, is SAVISQKPSRDICQRGTSLTIQCQVDSQVTMMFWYRQQPGQSLTLIATANQGSEATYESGFVIDKFPISRPNLTFSTLTVSNMSPEDSSIYLCSVEGAETQYFGPGTRLLVL.

This clonotype has more than one count but fewer than ten. This chain joins TRBV4-3 and TRBJ1-5, with TRBD1 matching over 9 bases. Germline CDR1 is LGHNA and CDR2 is YSLEER. CDR3 size: 17 residues. The V and J ends lost 2 bases and 2 bases, in that order; junction bases with no gene match: 7. CDR3 in amino acids: CASSQTTQGAGNQPQHF. In nucleotides, the CDR3 is TGCGCCAGCAGCCAAACTACACAGGGGGCCGGCAATCAGCCCCAGCATTTT.

This clonotype has a single count. The conserved closing phenylalanine or tryptophan is absent in this CDR3, likely reflecting a read error. This chain links TRBV5-1 with TRBJ2-3, with D tentatively TRBD1 (6 bases). The CDR3 is 14 residues long. Per germline, CDR1 SGHRS and CDR2 YFSETQ. CDR3 protein: CPSGPGGSTDTQYI. The CDR3 DNA sequence: TGCCCCAGCGGCCCTGGGGGCAGCACAGATACGCAGTATATT.

For this clonotype: One junction end does not reproduce the germline sequence, and a read error may be involved. CDR3 in DNA: TGCATCGTTGAAGTGGGAGTAAGCACAGATGCGCAGTATTTT. The encoded protein is CIVEVGVSTDAQYF. V is TRBV29-1 and J is TRBJ2-3; maybe TRBD2 (5 bases). The germline V gene has CDR1 SQVTM and CDR2 ANQGSEA. The CDR3 sequence is 14 residues long.

Comment on this clonotype: No conserved phenylalanine or tryptophan ends this CDR3, so it is likely a read error. J is TRBJ2-7 and V is TRBV6-1; D unclear. Trimming shortened V by 1 base and J by 2 bases, and 9 bases separated the two germline ends. Germline lookup yields CDR1 MNHNS and CDR2 SASEGT. The CDR3 sequence is 14 residues long. The CDR3 sequence: CASSEVGSAYEQYL. For the CDR3, the DNA is TGTGCCAGCAGTGAAGTCGGCAGCGCCTACGAGCAGTACTTA.

With respect to this clonotype: Its ends do not fully match the called genes, so a read error is possible. CDR3 bases: TGTGCCAGCAGCTCAGAGCTCCTAGCGGCAATGAATGAACAGTTCTTC. Its translation: CASSSELLAAMNEQFF. The rearrangement uses TRBV11-2 and TRBJ2-1, with 7 nucleotides matching TRBD2. Germline V CDR1 and CDR2: SGHAT, FQNNGV. This CDR3 region has 16 residues. The complete variable domain, with remaining parts taken from reference TRBV11-2 and TRBJ2-1, reads EAGVAQSPRYKIIEKRQSVAFWCNPISGHATLYWYQQILGQGPKLLIQFQNNGVVDDSQLPKDRFSAERLKGVDSTLKIQPAKLEDSAVYLCASSSELLAAMNEQFFGPGTRLTVL.

This clonotype showed up just once. The CDR3 end shows no conserved phenylalanine or tryptophan, and so a read error is likely. V is TRBV12-3 or TRBV12-4 and J is TRBJ1-6; D call uncertain. The CDR3 runs to 12 residues. The CDR3: CARSLKNSPLHL. CDR3 nucleotide sequence: TGCGCCAGGAGTTTAAAGAATTCACCCCTCCACCTT.

This clonotype was detected many times. The chain uses TRBV5-1 and TRBJ2-7; D remains unclear. The CDR3 is 13 amino acids. Per germline, CDR1 SGHRS and CDR2 YFSETQ. Trimming left V 1 base short and J 3 bases short, with 8 bases between. This CDR3 reads CASSLTVDYEQYF. The CDR3 DNA reads as TGCGCCAGCAGCTTGACGGTAGACTACGAGCAGTACTTC.

Note on this clonotype: At one end the junction does not follow the germline gene, possibly because of a read error. The V gene is TRBV11-2, the J gene TRBJ1-1; D unresolved. The CDR3 is 13 residues long. Germline CDR1 reads SGHAT; CDR2 reads FQNNGV. As DNA, the CDR3 is TGTGCCATCAGCCCACCAGGCACCACTGAAGCTTCCTTT. Translation gives CAISPPGTTEASF.

About this clonotype: At one boundary the junction diverges from the germline segment, which might be a read error. The rearrangement uses TRBV29-1 and TRBJ1-1, with D unclear. Per germline, CDR1 SQVTM and CDR2 ANQGSEA. The CDR3 is made up of 15 amino acids. CDR3 sequence: CSGAPGWVMNTEAFF. In nucleotides, the CDR3 is TGCAGCGGGGCCCCAGGTTGGGTCATGAACACAGAAGCTTTCTTT.

Notes on this clonotype: At one boundary the junction diverges from the germline segment, which might be a read error. The J gene is TRBJ2-2, the V gene TRBV5-8, with D unclear. Germline V gene sequence: CDR1 SGHTS, CDR2 YDEGEE. This CDR3 region has 14 residues. CDR3 sequence reads: CVSSSALNTGELFF. CDR3 DNA: TGTGTCAGCAGCTCAGCCCTTAACACCGGGGAGCTGTTTTTT.

This clonotype is classed as medium-sized. This rearrangement joins TRBV6-1 to TRBJ1-5; the match to TRBD1 covers 7 bases. The junction had 3 bases not matched to a gene; V was cut back by 1 base and J by 0 bases. The V gene's germline CDR1 is MNHNS and CDR2 SASEGT. The CDR3 length is 16 residues. The chain's CDR3 is CASSEGTGDSNQPQHF. CDR3 DNA sequence: TGTGCCAGCAGTGAAGGGACAGGCGATAGCAATCAGCCCCAGCATTTT.

In the case of this clonotype: A much larger clone sits a single nucleotide away, making a read error possible. The chain combines TRBV7-9 with TRBJ2-3; D not resolved. Looked up from germline, CDR1 is SEHNR and CDR2 is FQNEAQ (reference sequence). With 5 bases removed from V and 1 base from J, the gap between germline ends came to 22 bases. CDR3 length equals 18 residues. The CDR3 DNA follows: TGTGCCAGCAGCCCCAGTAGCTGGCAGTCAATTTGCACAGATACGCAGTATTTT. It translates to CASSPSSWQSICTDTQYF.

A word on this clonotype: The germline gene is not matched at one end of the junction; a read error may be the cause. The rearrangement joins TRBV4-3 to TRBJ2-7; possibly TRBD2 for D (6 bases). Germline assignment: CDR1 LGHNA and CDR2 YSLEER. CDR3 size: 15 residues. For the CDR3, the DNA is TGCGCCAGCAACCAAGAACGGGAGATTCCCTACGAGCAGTACTTC. Its protein product is CASNQEREIPYEQYF.

About this clonotype: A read error may produce the germline difference seen at one junction end. V gene TRBV4-2 combines with J gene TRBJ2-1; D call uncertain. CDR1 and CDR2 (germline): LGHNA, YNFKEQ. The CDR3 is 14 amino acids. CDR3 region: CASSLGNGDNEQFF. In DNA form, the CDR3 reads TGTGCCAGTAGCCTAGGGAACGGCGATAATGAGCAGTTCTTC.

As regards this clonotype: Likely a read error: the CDR3 ends without its conserved phenylalanine or tryptophan. The genes are TRBV11-2 and TRBJ2-7; 8 nucleotides align to TRBD2. The CDR3 totals 14 residues. Germline V CDR1 and CDR2: SGHAT, FQNNGV. CDR3 protein: CANSWGTRVNEQYS. CDR3 nucleotide sequence: TGTGCCAACAGCTGGGGGACTAGGGTTAACGAGCAGTACTCC.

Of note for this clonotype: Germline is not matched at one junction end, which may reflect a read error. This chain links TRBV6-5 with TRBJ1-4; D unclear. The CDR3 has 15 residues. Germline values: CDR1 MNHEY, CDR2 SVGAGI. The CDR3 sequence is CACSYTIVGSEKLFF. The CDR3 DNA is TGTGCCTGCAGTTACACGATCGTAGGAAGCGAAAAACTGTTTTTT.

This rearrangement joins TRBV11-2 to TRBJ2-5, with D maybe TRBD2 (6 bases). The V end lost 5 bases, the J end lost 4 bases, and 17 bases lay between the germline ends. The CDR3 totals 15 residues. Germline V gene sequence: CDR1 SGHAT, CDR2 FQNNGV. The CDR3 region is CASSQTPGGIETQYF. In nucleotides, the CDR3 is TGTGCCAGCAGCCAAACTCCTGGGGGGATAGAGACCCAGTACTTC.

This clonotype was counted many times. The chain is built from TRBV11-1 and TRBJ2-7; 8 bases map to TRBD1. The CDR3 length is 12 residues. Germline V CDR1 and CDR2: SGHAT, FQDESV (reference sequence). The trim removed 9 bases at V and 2 bases at J, leaving 3 bases unmatched. This CDR3 is CASRDRPYEQYF. In DNA, the CDR3 is TGTGCCAGTAGGGACAGGCCCTACGAGCAGTACTTC.